These 28 T cell receptor beta chains came from one sample sequenced in a study of cytomegalovirus exposure and HLA in healthy donors. The PCR had 60 Vbeta and 13 Jbeta primers. Using immunoSEQ multiplex PCR, the repertoire was profiled, and TCRdb retains in-frame clones only, with some absent. Among some 130,000 clones listed, about 80% were seen once. Specimen: PBMCs. These receptors all stem from a girl aged 2-10 years in good health and CMV-seronegative.

CDR3 nucleotides: TGTGCCAGCAGCCCGGGACTAGCGGGGAATACAGATACGCAGTATTTT. Its translation: CASSPGLAGNTDTQYF. This chain links TRBV9 with TRBJ2-3, with 13 bases matching TRBD2. V was pared by 4 bases and J by 3 bases, with 5 bases of the junction left unmatched. This CDR3 has 16 residues. Germline V lookup: CDR1 SGDLS, CDR2 YYNGEE.

The rearrangement links TRBV6-5 to TRBJ2-2; D is unresolved. Germline V gene data show CDR1 as MNHEY and CDR2 as SVGAGI. The CDR3 runs to 13 residues. The ends were cut back, 2 bases at V and 3 bases at J, with 4 bases in the middle. This chain's CDR3 is CASSYRDTGELFF. CDR3 nucleotide sequence: TGTGCCAGCAGTTACCGTGACACCGGGGAGCTGTTTTTT.

This clone was recorded once. The chain has TRBV28 and TRBJ2-7; D is possibly TRBD1 (6 bases). The CDR3 runs 14 residues. Germline values: CDR1 MDHEN, CDR2 SYDVKM. The V end was cut by 3 bases, the J end by 3 bases, with 12 bases between. In nucleotides, the CDR3 is TGTGCCAGCAGTTTTCTCGGCAGGGGCTACGAGCAGTACTTC. It specifies CASSFLGRGYEQYF.

The chain employs TRBV13 and TRBJ2-7; D uncertain. V dropped 2 bases and J dropped 0 bases, with 5 bases sitting between them. This CDR3 spans 13 amino acids. Germline V gene lookup returns CDR1 PRHDT and CDR2 FYEKMQ (reference sequence). The CDR3 nucleotides read TGTGCCAGCAGCTTACCTACCTCCTACGAGCAGTACTTC. Translated, it gives CASSLPTSYEQYF.

The chain employs TRBV12-5 and TRBJ2-5, with TRBD2 matching over 8 bases. Germline values: CDR1 LGHNT, CDR2 FRNRAP. V was clipped by 7 bases and J by 3 bases; unmatched bases: 7. This CDR3 spans 14 amino acids. CDR3 DNA sequence: TGTGCTAGTGCCCTGACTAGCGCGGAAGAGACCCAGTACTTC. It encodes CASALTSAEETQYF.

The rearrangement links TRBV30 to TRBJ1-1; 8 bases match TRBD1. CDR1 is GTSNPN and CDR2 is SVGIG in the germline V gene (reference sequence). Trimming removed 3 bases from V and 0 bases from J; junction bases left unmatched: 9. This CDR3 spans 16 amino acids. As DNA, the CDR3 is TGTGCCTGGAGGGGTCTCCAGGGGGCGATGAACACTGAAGCTTTCTTT. Translated, it gives CAWRGLQGAMNTEAFF.

The rearrangement links TRBV18 to TRBJ2-7; TRBD2 agrees at 11 bases. Trimming removed 3 bases from V and 8 bases from J; junction bases left unmatched: 12. Germline CDR1 reads KGHSH; CDR2 reads LQKENI. CDR3 length: 16 residues. This CDR3 reads CASSPQGLAANPKQYF. In DNA form, the CDR3 reads TGTGCCAGCTCACCCCAGGGACTAGCGGCCAACCCCAAGCAGTACTTC.

The rearrangement uses TRBV5-1 and TRBJ2-1; 7 bases agree with TRBD2. V trimming: 0 bases; J trimming: 4 bases; junction bases outside the gene matches: 7. Germline values: CDR1 SGHRS, CDR2 YFSETQ. The CDR3 contains 16 residues. The chain's CDR3 is CASSLVVAGEYNEQFF. The CDR3 region has the DNA TGCGCCAGCAGCTTGGTGGTCGCGGGAGAGTACAATGAGCAGTTCTTC.

This clone was detected a few times. The chain recombines TRBV21-1 with TRBJ2-7; the table assigns TRBD1, which was not confirmed against the DNA. TRBV21-1 has pseudogene status. The CDR3 totals 15 residues. This chain's CDR3 is CASSKGRTYNYEQYF. In nucleotides, the CDR3 is TGTGCCAGCAGCAAAGGGCGGACATATAACTACGAGCAGTACTTC.

CDR3 in amino acids: CASSVDSGDGYTF. For the CDR3, the DNA is TGTGCCAGCAGCGTGGACAGCGGGGATGGCTACACCTTC. J is TRBJ1-2 and V is TRBV5-8; TRBD1 might be the D (6 bases). This CDR3 has 13 residues. From germline, CDR1 is SGHTS and CDR2 YDEGEE. Trimming shortened V by 4 bases and J by 6 bases, and 13 bases separated the two germline ends. The complete variable domain, with remaining parts taken from reference TRBV5-8 and TRBJ1-2, reads EAGVTQSPTHLIKTRGQQATLRCSPISGHTSVYWYQQALGLGLQFLLWYDEGEERNRGNFPPRFSGRQFPNYSSELNVNALELEDSALYLCASSVDSGDGYTFGSGTRLTVV.

V gene TRBV7-2 combines with J gene TRBJ1-4; 8 bases agree with TRBD1. There are 15 residues in the CDR3. With 1 base clipped from V and 5 bases from J, the junction kept 3 bases outside the gene matches. From germline, CDR1 is SGHTA and CDR2 FQGNSA. The chain's CDR3 is CASSLVGQGNEKLFF. The CDR3 nucleotides read TGTGCCAGCAGCTTAGTTGGACAGGGCAATGAAAAACTGTTTTTT.

Only a few counts were recorded for this clone. The V and J genes are TRBV4-1 and TRBJ2-7; 7 bases line up with TRBD1. The V and J ends lost 1 base and 3 bases, in that order; junction bases with no gene match: 6. Germline CDR1 MGHRA, CDR2 YSYEKL. This CDR3 spans 15 amino acids. CDR3 in amino acids: CASSQGWPGGYEQYF. The CDR3 nucleotides are TGCGCCAGCAGCCAAGGATGGCCAGGGGGCTACGAGCAGTACTTC.

V is TRBV29-1 and J is TRBJ2-1; 8 bases agree with TRBD2. With V trimmed by 3 bases and J by 0 bases, 10 bases remained unmatched. The CDR3 contains 17 residues. The germline CDR1 and CDR2 sequences are SQVTM and ANQGSEA. CDR3 coding DNA: TGCAGCGTTGAGAGGGCGGGGGGCCCGAGCTCCTACAATGAGCAGTTCTTC. It is translated as CSVERAGGPSSYNEQFF.

The CDR3 sequence: CASSQPVSGSFRETQYF. The CDR3 DNA is TGCGCCAGCAGCCAACCGGTTAGCGGGAGTTTCAGGGAGACCCAGTACTTC. This chain joins TRBV4-1 and TRBJ2-5; 9 bases are shared with TRBD2. The trim removed 2 bases at V and 5 bases at J, leaving 12 bases unmatched. The CDR3 length is 17 residues. Germline lookup yields CDR1 MGHRA and CDR2 YSYEKL.

This clone was recorded only once. V and J are TRBV2 and TRBJ2-5, with 8 nucleotides matching TRBD1. This CDR3 is built from 14 residues. Germline V lookup: CDR1 SNHLY, CDR2 FYNNEI. The junction had 10 bases not matched to a gene; V was cut back by 8 bases and J by 5 bases. In nucleotides, the CDR3 is TGTGCCAGCGAACCCAGGGGGCCGGAGGAGACCCAGTACTTC. Its protein is CASEPRGPEETQYF.

This chain connects TRBV6-6 to TRBJ2-7; 8 bases are shared with TRBD1. The germline V gene encodes CDR1 MNHNY and CDR2 SVGAGI (reference sequence). This CDR3 comprises 12 residues. Losses at the gene ends were 6 bases for V and 5 bases for J; bases not matched to a gene: 3. CDR3 bases: TGTGCCAGCAGCCACAGGGGGAACGAGCAGTACTTC. Translating gives CASSHRGNEQYF.

The chain links TRBV9 to TRBJ2-5, with 7 nucleotides matching TRBD1. This CDR3 is 14 amino acids long. CDR1 and CDR2 (germline): SGDLS, YYNGEE. After removal of 4 bases from V and 4 bases from J, the junction contained 7 bases not matched to a gene. The CDR3 DNA reads TGTGCCAGCAGCACAAGGGGGCGAGGAGAGACCCAGTACTTC. This gives the protein CASSTRGRGETQYF. The variable domain in full, completed from reference TRBV9 and TRBJ2-5, reads DSGVTQTPKHLITATGQRVTLRCSPRSGDLSVYWYQQSLDQGLQFLIQYYNGEERAKGNILERFSAQQFPDLHSELNLSSLELGDSALYFCASSTRGRGETQYFGPGTRLLVL.

The chain carries TRBV29-1 and TRBJ2-7, with a weak D call TRBD2 (5 bases). CDR3 length: 14 residues. Germline V CDR1 and CDR2: SQVTM, ANQGSEA. V shed 6 bases and J shed 2 bases, with 17 bases lying between them. In DNA form, the CDR3 reads TGCAGCGTGTGGTCTATGAGGGAAACCTACGAGCAGTACTTC. It translates to CSVWSMRETYEQYF.

The chain is built from TRBV11-1 and TRBJ2-7, with 13 bases fitting TRBD2. There are 18 residues in the CDR3. Per germline, CDR1 SGHAT and CDR2 FQDESV (reference sequence). Germline trimming cut 1 base from V and 5 bases from J; bases unmatched to any gene: 11. The CDR3 DNA sequence: TGTGCCAGCAGCTTAGGGAAGCTACTAGCGGGAGGGCCCCACGAGCAGTACTTC. Protein sequence: CASSLGKLLAGGPHEQYF.

The genes are TRBV6-5 and TRBJ2-5, with D possibly matching TRBD1 (5 bases). Germline loops: CDR1 MNHEY, CDR2 SVGAGI. With 6 bases removed from V and 3 bases from J, the gap between germline ends came to 14 bases. The CDR3 has 14 amino acids. In DNA, the CDR3 is TGTGCCAGCAGCCAAGGGCAGGGTGAAGAGACCCAGTACTTC. Protein sequence: CASSQGQGEETQYF.

V and J are TRBV5-1 and TRBJ2-3; 7 nucleotides align to TRBD2. V was clipped by 7 bases and J by 12 bases; unmatched bases: 8. This CDR3 is built from 11 residues. Germline values: CDR1 SGHRS, CDR2 YFSETQ. The CDR3 DNA is TGCGCCAGCTACGCGGGAGATCGTCAGTATTTT. It is translated as CASYAGDRQYF.

This clone was seen a single time. This chain links TRBV29-1 with TRBJ2-3; 7 positions agree with TRBD2. The CDR3 spans 14 residues. The germline gives CDR1 SQVTM, CDR2 ANQGSEA. V was clipped by 5 bases and J by 4 bases; unmatched bases: 9. The CDR3 loop reads CSVLWRGSSDTQYF. In DNA, the CDR3 is TGCAGCGTTCTCTGGCGGGGGTCCTCAGATACGCAGTATTTT.

The chain carries TRBV5-6 and TRBJ2-2, with unresolved D. The CDR3 extends over 15 amino acids. CDR1 is SGHDT and CDR2 is YYEEEE in the germline V gene. V was trimmed by 0 bases and J by 1 base, leaving 7 bases between them. CDR3 amino acids: CASSLGPGNTGELFF. For the CDR3, the DNA is TGTGCCAGCAGCTTGGGTCCCGGGAACACCGGGGAGCTGTTTTTT.

The rearrangement links TRBV7-2 to TRBJ2-6, with TRBD2 matching over 8 bases. This CDR3 region has 16 residues. Germline V gene lookup returns CDR1 SGHTA and CDR2 FQGNSA. Trimming took 5 bases from V and 0 from J; bases not matched to a gene: 3. For the CDR3, the DNA is TGTGCCAGCAGCCGGGGGGGACCCTCTGGGGCCAACGTCCTGACTTTC. Its protein is CASSRGGPSGANVLTF.

The rearrangement joins TRBV14 to TRBJ2-7; a weak D match, TRBD2 (6 bases). The ends were cut back, 3 bases at V and 3 bases at J, with 12 bases in the middle. From germline, CDR1 is SGHDN and CDR2 FVKESK. The CDR3 contains 14 residues. In DNA form, the CDR3 reads TGTGCCAGCAGCCACGGGGGAGGTAACTACGAGCAGTACTTC. Translating it yields CASSHGGGNYEQYF.

The V call is TRBV27, the J call TRBJ2-7, with TRBD2 matching over 7 bases. The CDR3 runs 15 residues. Germline V CDR1 and CDR2: MNHEY, SMNVEV (reference sequence). Unmatched junction bases numbered 9, after V lost 5 bases and J lost 2 bases. DNA of the CDR3: TGTGCCAGCAGTGCCCGGGGACTACAACCCTACGAGCAGTACTTC. Its protein product is CASSARGLQPYEQYF.

This chain connects TRBV7-2 to TRBJ2-2; 10 bases map to TRBD1. Trimming took 2 bases from V and 4 from J; bases not matched to a gene: 7. The CDR3 runs to 17 residues. Per germline, CDR1 SGHTA and CDR2 FQGNSA. The CDR3 here is CASSLPGQGITTGELFF. DNA of the CDR3: TGTGCCAGCAGCTTACCGGGACAGGGGATAACCACCGGGGAGCTGTTTTTT.

The chain links TRBV5-6 to TRBJ2-1; 7 positions match TRBD1. The V gene's germline CDR1 is SGHDT and CDR2 YYEEEE. The CDR3 sequence is 15 residues long. The junction had 10 bases not matched to a gene; V was cut back by 4 bases and J by 6 bases. As DNA, the CDR3 is TGTGCCAGCAGCGTGGACAGGATGTCAATCAATGAGCAGTTCTTC. This sequence encodes CASSVDRMSINEQFF.